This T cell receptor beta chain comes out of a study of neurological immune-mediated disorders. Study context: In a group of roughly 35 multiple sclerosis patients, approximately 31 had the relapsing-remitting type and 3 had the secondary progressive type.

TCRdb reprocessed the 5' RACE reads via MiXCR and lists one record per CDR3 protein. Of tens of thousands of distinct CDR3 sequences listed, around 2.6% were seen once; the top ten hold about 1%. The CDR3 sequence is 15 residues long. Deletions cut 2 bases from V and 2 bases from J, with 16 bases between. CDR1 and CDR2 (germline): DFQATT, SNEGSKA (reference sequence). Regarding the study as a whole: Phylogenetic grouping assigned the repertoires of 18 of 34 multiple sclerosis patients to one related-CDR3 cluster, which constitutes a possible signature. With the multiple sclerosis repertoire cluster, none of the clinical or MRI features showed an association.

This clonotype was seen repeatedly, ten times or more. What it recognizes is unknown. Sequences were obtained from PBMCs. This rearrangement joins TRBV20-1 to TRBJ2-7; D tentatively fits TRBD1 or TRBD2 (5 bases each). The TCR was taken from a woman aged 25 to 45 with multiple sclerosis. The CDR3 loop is CSARRLGRGPYEQYF. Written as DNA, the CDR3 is TGCAGTGCTAGACGGCTTGGACGGGGCCCCTACGAGCAGTACTTC.